This TCR beta chain was documented in a study of siplizumab effects on memory and regulatory T cells. Study results and caveats: Naive T cells apparently outstripped memory cells in diversity and seemed major alloresponse contributors.

With regard to this clone: Its specificity is not known.

Here immunoSEQ multiplex PCR was the method, and the copy in TCRdb shows in-frame clones only, minus some. This table holds approximately 100,000 clones, just over 90% found once. Sequencing used non-Treg CD4+ T cells sorted from blood. This TCR was recovered from a human donor in good health.

CDR3 nucleotide sequence: TGTGCCAGTATGGGGACAGCCCACTCTCCGGGAGAATCCAAGGAGCTGTTTTTT. Its translation is CASMGTAHSPGESKELFF. The genes are TRBV19 and TRBJ2-2; possibly TRBD1 for D (7 bases). Germline CDR1 LNHDA, CDR2 SQIVND (reference sequence). The V and J ends lost 7 bases and 10 bases respectively, with 31 bases between them. CDR3 size: 18 residues.